This TCR beta chain was obtained from a study of T cell responses to AZD1222 COVID-19 vaccine. Turning to the study itself: The analysis combined second doses at about 4 or about 12 weeks.

The V gene's germline CDR1 is SGHRS and CDR2 YFSETQ. V was shortened by 2 bases and J by 0 bases, with 6 bases between the two germline ends. CDR3 length: 15 amino acids. The table came from immunoSEQ multiplex PCR; TCRdb's copy has only in-frame clones and leaves some out. The repertoire holds 90,000 to 150,000 clones, approximately 86% seen once, with over 5% in the top ten. Whole-study results and caveats: Donors were mostly white British, more females; clonal diversity possibly underestimated. Following two doses of AZD1222, Spike-specific TCR breadth and depth rose. Among AZD1222 vaccinees, only 5 to 7 were seropositive at baseline.

Worth noting for this clone: The antigen is not known.

The receptor was derived from an adult in good health. Sequenced here: peripheral blood, sampled on day 0 of AZD1222 vaccination. V gene TRBV5-1 combines with J gene TRBJ2-6, with a tentative D call TRBD1 (5 bases). Here the CDR3 reads CASSFQGSGANVLTF. The DNA for the CDR3 is TGCGCCAGCAGCTTTCAGGGCTCTGGGGCCAACGTCCTGACTTTC. The complete variable domain, with remaining parts taken from reference TRBV5-1 and TRBJ2-6, reads KAGVTQTPRYLIKTRGQQVTLSCSPISGHRSVSWYQQTPGQGLQFLFEYFSETQRNKGNFPGRFSGRQFSNSRSEMNVSTLELGDSALYLCASSFQGSGANVLTFGAGSRLTVL.